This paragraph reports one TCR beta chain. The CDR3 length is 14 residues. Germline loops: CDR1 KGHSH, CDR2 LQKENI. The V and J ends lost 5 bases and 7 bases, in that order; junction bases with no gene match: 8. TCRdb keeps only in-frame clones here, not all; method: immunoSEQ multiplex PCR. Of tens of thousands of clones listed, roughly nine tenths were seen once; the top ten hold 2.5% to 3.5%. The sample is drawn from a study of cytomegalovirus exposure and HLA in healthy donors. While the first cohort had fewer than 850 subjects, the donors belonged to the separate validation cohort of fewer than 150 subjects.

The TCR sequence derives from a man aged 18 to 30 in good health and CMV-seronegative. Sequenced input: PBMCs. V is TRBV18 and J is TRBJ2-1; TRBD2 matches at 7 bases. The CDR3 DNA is TGTGCCAGCTCAGCCGAACTAGCGAGGAATGAGCAGTTCTTC. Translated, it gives CASSAELARNEQFF.